This TCR beta chain was profiled in a study of CD8+CD57+ T cells in acquired aplastic anemia. Broader study findings: Comparison of patients with controls identified around 30 shared CD8+ CDR3 sequences.

Per the germline V gene, CDR1 is KGHDR and CDR2 is SFDVKD. This CDR3 has 16 amino acids. Profiles of TCR beta VDJ and CDR3 were generated from a genomic DNA template. TCRdb processed the reads anew with MiXCR; each CDR3 protein has one entry. The repertoire holds hundreds of thousands of distinct CDR3 sequences, with roughly 64% as singletons. A remark on this clonotype: Antigen: not known. Likely a read error: the CDR3 ends without its conserved phenylalanine or tryptophan.

This receptor was identified in a human donor in good health, serving as a control. Sequencing was done on a sample of sorted CD4+, CD8+, or CD8+CD57+ T cells (not recorded which) from PBMCs. The V call is TRBV24-1, the J call TRBJ1-2; tentative D call: TRBD1 (5 bases). The CDR3: CASSEAGQGVSYGYTY. The CDR3 coding sequence is TGTGCCAGCAGTGAAGCCGGCCAGGGTGTGAGCTATGGCTACACCTAC.